The 31 T cell receptor beta chains below were found in one sample sequenced in a study of control samples from healthy donors and cancer patients. Data came from immunoSEQ multiplex PCR; TCRdb stores just in-frame clones and leaves some out. The sample carries about 63,000 clones, approximately 85% recorded once. The sequenced sample was blood. The receptors here all came from a man in his forties in good health.

This rearrangement joins TRBV9 to TRBJ1-2; D is undetermined. V lost 0 bases, J lost 2 bases, and 14 bases lay in between. The germline CDR1 and CDR2 sequences are SGDLS and YYNGEE. CDR3 length: 16 residues. CDR3 nucleotides: TGTGCCAGCAGCGTAGAATCGGGCATAAAGAACTATGGCTACACCTTC. The encoded protein is CASSVESGIKNYGYTF.

This chain uses TRBV7-9 with TRBJ2-1, with 10 bases lining up with TRBD2. Trimming at V came to 5 bases and at J to 3 bases, leaving 7 bases not matched to a gene. CDR3 size: 16 residues. Germline CDR1 is SEHNR and CDR2 is FQNEAQ (reference sequence). The CDR3 region is CASSAPLAGSYNEQFF. The CDR3 DNA reads TGTGCCAGCAGCGCCCCACTAGCGGGAAGCTACAATGAGCAGTTCTTC.

This rearrangement joins TRBV6-2 or TRBV6-3 to TRBJ2-1; 12 positions agree with TRBD2. Trimming took 5 bases from V and 7 from J; bases not matched to a gene: 9. The CDR3 runs to 16 residues. From germline, CDR1 is MNHEY and CDR2 SVGEGT. The CDR3 nucleotides are TGTGCCAGCAGTGCCCGACTAGCGGGAGAGAATAATGAGCAGTTCTTC. The encoded protein is CASSARLAGENNEQFF.

CDR3 sequence: CASSLRGALDSGNTIYF. The CDR3 DNA follows: TGTGCCAGCAGCCTCAGGGGGGCCTTAGACTCTGGAAACACCATATATTTT. This chain joins TRBV7-9 and TRBJ1-3; TRBD1 aligns across 7 bases. CDR3 length: 17 residues. V was pared by 5 bases and J by 0 bases, with 10 bases of the junction left unmatched. CDR1 and CDR2 from the germline V gene are SEHNR and FQNEAQ (reference sequence).

This rearrangement joins TRBV7-3 to TRBJ1-3; no clear D. CDR1 and CDR2 from the germline V gene are SGHTA and FQGTGA. V was cut by 3 bases and J by 0 bases, with 12 bases left in between. The CDR3 consists of 16 residues. The CDR3 region has the DNA TGTGCCAGCAGCTTGGGCAGCTTGAGCTCTGGAAACACCATATATTTT. Translated, it gives CASSLGSLSSGNTIYF.

This chain uses TRBV5-6 with TRBJ1-3; no definite D call. V lost 5 bases and J lost 0, with 12 bases in between. The CDR3 has 15 amino acids. Germline-derived CDR1 and CDR2 are SGHDT and YYEEEE. The CDR3 coding sequence is TGTGCCAGCAGGTCGGCACCAAGCTCTGGAAACACCATATATTTT. This codes for CASRSAPSSGNTIYF.

With respect to this clone: The identical CDR3 is also encoded by other nucleotide sequences in the sample. This chain joins TRBV14 and TRBJ1-4, with D unresolved. The V gene lost 0 bases and the J gene lost 3 bases, with 8 bases spanning the gap. The germline V gene has CDR1 SGHDN and CDR2 FVKESK. The CDR3 loop spans 15 amino acids. The CDR3 sequence is CASSQDVGPNEKLFF. In nucleotides, the CDR3 is TGTGCCAGCAGCCAAGACGTGGGCCCTAATGAAAAACTGTTTTTT.

The chain carries TRBV3-1 (or the pseudogene TRBV3-2) and TRBJ2-5, with 7 bases lining up with TRBD2. Germline CDR1 and CDR2: LGHDT and YNNKEL (reference sequence). The CDR3 length is 14 residues. The ends lost 0 bases at V and 4 bases at J; junction bases unmatched: 2. The CDR3 is CASSQEGGGETQYF. DNA for the CDR3: TGTGCCAGCAGCCAAGAGGGGGGGGGAGAGACCCAGTACTTC.

The chain uses TRBV7-9 and TRBJ2-5, with D maybe TRBD1 (6 bases). CDR3 length: 16 residues. Between the trimmed V and J ends, which lost 2 bases and 5 bases, there was a span of 18 bases. CDR1 is SEHNR, CDR2 FQNEAQ, per germline (reference sequence). The CDR3 here is CASSLQGQGRAETQYF. Here the CDR3 DNA reads TGTGCCAGCAGCTTACAGGGCCAGGGGCGAGCTGAGACCCAGTACTTC.

The chain has TRBV3-1 (or the pseudogene TRBV3-2) and TRBJ2-7, with TRBD1 matching 9 bases. The V and J ends lost 1 base and 6 bases, in that order; junction bases with no gene match: 10. The CDR3 spans 16 residues. Germline V gene sequence: CDR1 LGHDT, CDR2 YNNKEL (reference sequence). CDR3 amino acids: CASSQVPGQGSAEQYF. The CDR3 DNA reads as TGTGCCAGCAGCCAAGTTCCGGGACAGGGATCTGCCGAGCAGTACTTC.

This chain joins TRBV6-2 or TRBV6-3 and TRBJ1-5; 8 nucleotides line up with TRBD1. V lost 6 bases, J lost 1 base, and 14 bases stayed unmatched. The CDR3 totals 18 residues. Germline CDR1 and CDR2: MNHEY and SVGEGT. In DNA, the CDR3 is TGTGCCAGCAGCCGCCTTGGACAGGGATGGGAAAGCAATCAGCCCCAGCATTTT. It is translated as CASSRLGQGWESNQPQHF.

CDR3 residues: CASSGPGQGTDTQYF. For the CDR3, the DNA is TGTGCCAGCAGCGGGCCGGGACAGGGAACAGATACGCAGTATTTT. This sequence joins TRBV5-4 and TRBJ2-3; 9 bases agree with TRBD1. Looked up from germline, CDR1 is SGHNT and CDR2 is YYREEE (reference sequence). The ends lost 4 bases at V and 3 bases at J; junction bases unmatched: 6. CDR3 size: 15 residues.

In this sample, this clone turned up a few times. The chain couples TRBV5-6 to TRBJ1-4; D call uncertain. Deletions cut 6 bases from V and 6 bases from J, with 21 bases between. The CDR3 contains 16 residues. The germline CDR1 and CDR2 sequences are SGHDT and YYEEEE. The CDR3, as DNA: TGTGCCAGCAACCTTGGGGTCCGAGGCGTTGATGAAAAACTGTTTTTT. Translated, it gives CASNLGVRGVDEKLFF.

The V call is TRBV19, the J call TRBJ1-2; 7 nucleotides agree with TRBD1. Germline-derived CDR1 and CDR2 are LNHDA and SQIVND (reference sequence). This CDR3 is 16 amino acids long. Trimming took 3 bases from V and 4 from J; bases not matched to a gene: 11. The DNA for the CDR3 is TGTGCCAGTAGTATTAGGTCGGGACAGCTAGGCTATGGCTACACCTTC. Its translation is CASSIRSGQLGYGYTF.

This clone was found once. The chain carries TRBV15 and TRBJ2-3, with a possible D match to TRBD2 (6 bases). This CDR3 spans 14 amino acids. Trimming left V 0 bases short and J 6 bases short, with 10 bases between. The V gene's germline CDR1 is LNHNV and CDR2 YYDKDF (reference sequence). The CDR3, as DNA: TGTGCCACCAGCAGAGATTATGGAGGGGATACGCAGTATTTT. Encoded protein: CATSRDYGGDTQYF. The whole variable domain, filled in from reference TRBV15 and TRBJ2-3, reads DAMVIQNPRYQVTQFGKPVTLSCSQTLNHNVMYWYQQKSSQAPKLLFHYYDKDFNNEADTPDNFQSRRPNTSFCFLDIRSPGLGDTAMYLCATSRDYGGDTQYFGPGTRLTVL.

J is TRBJ1-6 and V is TRBV30; 7 bases match TRBD1. The V segment lost 4 bases and the J segment 8 bases; nucleotides outside the gene matches: 11. Germline CDR1 and CDR2: GTSNPN and SVGIG (reference sequence). The CDR3 covers 15 residues. As DNA, the CDR3 is TGTGCCTGGACAATGCGACAGGGTTCGGATTCACCCCTCCACTTT. Protein sequence: CAWTMRQGSDSPLHF. The full variable domain, rest sourced from reference TRBV30 and TRBJ1-6, is SQTIHQWPATLVQPVGSPLSLECTVEGTSNPNLYWYRQAAGRGLQLLFYSVGIGQISSEVPQNLSASRPQDRQFILSSKKLLLSDSGFYLCAWTMRQGSDSPLHFGNGTRLTVT.

The chain has TRBV4-1 and TRBJ2-3; a possible D gene is TRBD2 (6 bases). This CDR3 is built from 18 residues. V was shortened by 0 bases and J by 5 bases, with 21 bases between the two germline ends. Looked up from germline, CDR1 is MGHRA and CDR2 is YSYEKL. The CDR3 sequence: CASSQDLNSGHVEDTQYF. The CDR3 DNA reads TGCGCCAGCAGCCAAGATCTTAATAGCGGCCATGTTGAAGATACGCAGTATTTT.

This chain links TRBV6-6 with TRBJ2-7, with D perhaps assigned TRBD1 or TRBD2 (6 bases each). Trimming removed 0 bases from V and 5 bases from J, with 14 bases in between. Germline V lookup: CDR1 MNHNY, CDR2 SVGAGI (reference sequence). This CDR3 is 15 amino acids long. CDR3 sequence: CASSYSTGAGNEQYF. As DNA, the CDR3 is TGTGCCAGCAGTTACTCGACGGGGGCAGGAAACGAGCAGTACTTC.

The chain combines TRBV4-3 with TRBJ2-3; possibly TRBD2 for D (5 bases). V dropped 4 bases and J dropped 0 bases, with 14 bases sitting between them. The CDR3 has 16 residues. Germline V gene lookup returns CDR1 LGHNA and CDR2 YSLEER. The CDR3 loop reads CASSLLMGGSTDTQYF. The CDR3 DNA is TGCGCCAGCAGCCTCCTTATGGGCGGGAGCACAGATACGCAGTATTTT.

This chain links TRBV13 with TRBJ1-6, with D uncertain. V lost 9 bases, J lost 6 bases, and 12 bases lay in between. The CDR3 contains 13 residues. Germline assignment: CDR1 PRHDT and CDR2 FYEKMQ (reference sequence). CDR3 sequence: CASKREFNSPLHF. The CDR3 DNA follows: TGTGCCAGTAAACGGGAATTTAATTCACCCCTCCACTTT.

V gene TRBV11-1 combines with J gene TRBJ1-1, with D tentatively TRBD1 (5 bases). Trimming pared 5 bases from V and 5 bases from J, leaving 15 bases between. CDR3 length: 14 residues. Germline CDR1 SGHAT, CDR2 FQDESV (reference sequence). The CDR3 reads CASSEQGVGTEAFF. For the CDR3, the DNA is TGTGCCAGCAGCGAGCAGGGAGTGGGGACTGAAGCTTTCTTT.

V and J are TRBV4-1 and TRBJ2-7, with D possibly TRBD2 on 6 matching bases. Germline-derived CDR1 and CDR2 are MGHRA and YSYEKL. The CDR3 is 15 amino acids. Deletions cut 2 bases from V and 2 bases from J, with 13 bases between. The CDR3 DNA reads TGCGCCAGCAGCCAATCCGGTGGAGGGGCCTACGAGCAGTACTTC. Residues: CASSQSGGGAYEQYF.

The chain is built from TRBV28 and TRBJ2-2, with 7 bases that match TRBD1. The CDR3 sequence is 15 residues long. The trim removed 4 bases at V and 7 bases at J, leaving 9 bases unmatched. CDR1 is MDHEN, CDR2 SYDVKM, per germline. The CDR3 nucleotides are TGTGCCAGCAGTTCCACTGACAGGGAATACGGGGAGCTGTTTTTT. This gives the protein CASSSTDREYGELFF.

The rearrangement uses TRBV19 and TRBJ1-2, with D unclear. V lost 5 bases, J lost 3 bases, and 7 bases lay in between. CDR1 LNHDA and CDR2 SQIVND come from the germline V gene (reference sequence). The CDR3 length is 12 residues. CDR3: CASSGRDYGYTF. The CDR3 coding sequence is TGTGCCAGTAGTGGCAGAGACTATGGCTACACCTTC.

The V call is TRBV5-1, the J call TRBJ2-1, with D perhaps assigned TRBD1 or TRBD2 (6 bases each). V dropped 1 base and J dropped 4 bases, with 15 bases sitting between them. The CDR3 runs 16 residues. Germline-derived CDR1 and CDR2 are SGHRS and YFSETQ. The CDR3 region is CASSLRGPIEYNEQFF. Here the CDR3 DNA reads TGCGCCAGCAGCTTGCGGGGGCCGATAGAATACAATGAGCAGTTCTTC.

The gene calls are TRBV7-6 and TRBJ2-1, with 9 nucleotides matching TRBD1. There are 16 residues in the CDR3. Germline CDR1 and CDR2: SGHVS and FNYEAQ. The J segment lost 4 bases and the V segment lost 1 base, leaving 5 bases of the junction unmatched. The CDR3: CASSLGSGTGYNEQFF. The DNA for the CDR3 is TGTGCCAGCAGCTTAGGCTCCGGGACAGGGTACAATGAGCAGTTCTTC.

Only a few counts were recorded for this clone. This rearrangement joins TRBV30 to TRBJ2-7; D unclear. This CDR3 has 13 residues. Germline V gene lookup returns CDR1 GTSNPN and CDR2 SVGIG (reference sequence). V lost 2 bases, J lost 1 base, and 9 bases lay in between. The CDR3 region is CAWSRFASYEQYF. CDR3 coding DNA: TGTGCCTGGAGTAGGTTCGCTTCCTACGAGCAGTACTTC.

This clone was detected only once. The chain joins TRBV9 to TRBJ1-2; TRBD1 aligns across 12 bases. The CDR3 extends over 17 amino acids. Germline CDR1 SGDLS, CDR2 YYNGEE. V trimming: 2 bases; J trimming: 7 bases; junction bases outside the gene matches: 12. The CDR3: CASSVRSGTGGTGGYTF. CDR3 DNA sequence: TGTGCCAGCAGCGTGAGGTCCGGGACAGGGGGCACCGGTGGCTACACCTTC. Complete variable domain (other parts from reference TRBV9 and TRBJ1-2): DSGVTQTPKHLITATGQRVTLRCSPRSGDLSVYWYQQSLDQGLQFLIQYYNGEERAKGNILERFSAQQFPDLHSELNLSSLELGDSALYFCASSVRSGTGGTGGYTFGSGTRLTVV.

This chain links TRBV7-2 with TRBJ2-3, with unresolved D. Trimming took off 2 bases at V and 0 bases at J, with 6 bases between the two ends. The CDR3 extends over 14 amino acids. The germline gives CDR1 SGHTA, CDR2 FQGNSA. The CDR3 DNA reads as TGTGCCAGCAGCTTAACCCCTAGCACAGATACGCAGTATTTT. Encoded protein: CASSLTPSTDTQYF.

The chain links TRBV5-1 to TRBJ2-7; the D call may be TRBD1 or TRBD2 (5 bases each). The CDR3 is made up of 17 amino acids. Germline-derived CDR1 and CDR2 are SGHRS and YFSETQ. The V gene lost 0 bases and the J gene lost 0 bases, with 16 bases spanning the gap. The CDR3 protein is CASSLDRGTVSSYEQYF. CDR3 nucleotide sequence: TGCGCCAGCAGCTTGGATAGAGGGACGGTTAGCTCCTACGAGCAGTACTTC.

This clone was seen a single time. V usage is TRBV7-6 and J usage is TRBJ1-5; D is perhaps TRBD1 (5 bases). Germline V gene lookup returns CDR1 SGHVS and CDR2 FNYEAQ. With 5 bases removed from V and 7 bases from J, the gap between germline ends came to 18 bases. The CDR3 has 15 amino acids. The CDR3 loop is CASSPQGGSSQPQHF. The CDR3 DNA reads TGTGCCAGCAGCCCGCAGGGTGGGTCAAGCCAGCCCCAGCATTTT.